Included here is one T cell receptor (beta chain) sequence, with context. The entry originates in a study of shared clonotypes between healthy human individuals. The germline gives CDR1 MNHEY, CDR2 SMNVEV (reference sequence). The CDR3 loop spans 15 amino acids. Trimming pared 2 bases from V and 3 bases from J, leaving 14 bases between. Assay: immunoSEQ multiplex PCR; the TCRdb copy retains only in-frame clones and omits some. The sample holds around 1,900,000 clones, 90% to 95% seen once. Naive CD8 isolation took CD45RO-negative cells positively selected for CCR7 and excluded terminally differentiated effector memory CD45RA+ cells.

The TCR comes from a man in his late teens or twenties in good health. Some clones in this sample may be carry-over from other donors' samples. The chain couples TRBV27 to TRBJ2-7; D ambiguous. Sample: naive CD8+ T cells from PBMCs. DNA of the CDR3: TGTGCCAGCAGTTTAGAGGCTAGTGTCAACTACGAGCAGTACTTC. Encoded protein: CASSLEASVNYEQYF.